This is a list of T cell receptor beta chains from one sample in a study of human T cells and chemical hapten exposure. One entry per CDR3 protein results from TCRdb running MiXCR on the RACE reads. This sample yields roughly 86,000 distinct CDR3 sequences, of which about 11% are seen a single time; around 2.3% belongs to the top ten. The sequenced sample was whole blood, obtained in connection with sensitization to the hapten diphenylcyclopropenone (DPC). These TCRs come from a man in his forties with alopecia areata. Some clones in this sample may be carry-over from other donors' samples. Each CDR3 is given with its conserved first and last residue. A D gene is named only where the DNA matches it firmly. For some rows the clone size is stated as once, few or many, or as a class when expanded; others skip it.

j_gene | d_gene | abundance | v_gene | CDR3aa | CDR3nt
TRBJ1-5 | TRBD1 | . | TRBV12-3/TRBV12-4 | CASTTGQGLQAQHF | TGTGCCAGCACCACGGGACAGGGTCTTCAGGCCCAGCATTTT
TRBJ1-1 | TRBD1 | few | TRBV29-1 | CSAWTGTMGTEAFF | TGCAGCGCTTGGACAGGAACGATGGGAACTGAAGCTTTCTTT
TRBJ1-1 | TRBD1 | many | TRBV20-1 | CSMRQGYTEAFF | TGCAGTATGCGACAGGGATACACTGAAGCTTTCTTT
TRBJ2-4 | TRBD2 | . | TRBV15 | CATSTATSGENIQYF | TGTGCCACCAGCACCGCAACTAGCGGTGAAAACATTCAGTACTTC
TRBJ2-5 | TRBD2 | . | TRBV12-3/TRBV12-4 | CASSQTLAGGKTRETQYF | TGTGCCAGCAGTCAAACCTTAGCGGGAGGGAAGACGCGAGAGACCCAGTACTTC
TRBJ1-1 | . | few | TRBV4-2 | CASSQANSGTEAFF | TGTGCCAGCAGCCAAGCTAACTCGGGCACTGAAGCTTTCTTT
TRBJ2-6 | . | few | TRBV6-2/TRBV6-3 | CASRPRSGRWSGANVLTF | TGTGCCAGCAGACCCCGAAGCGGCAGATGGTCTGGGGCCAACGTCCTGACTTTC
TRBJ2-7 | TRBD1 | . | TRBV29-1 | CSVPRQGERGEQYF | TGCAGCGTTCCCAGACAGGGGGAAAGGGGCGAGCAGTACTTC
TRBJ1-3 | TRBD1 | few | TRBV6-5 | CASRLLGQDLSGNTIYF | TGTGCCAGCAGACTACTTGGACAGGACCTCTCTGGAAACACCATATATTTT
TRBJ2-2 | TRBD2 | . | TRBV10-2 | CASSDPAGSGELFF | TGCGCCAGCAGTGATCCAGCGGGATCCGGGGAGCTGTTTTTT
TRBJ2-7 | . | many | TRBV7-2 | CASSSGPTYEQYF | TGTGCCAGCAGCTCTGGGCCGACCTACGAGCAGTACTTC
TRBJ2-5 | TRBD1 | once | TRBV6-2/TRBV6-3 | CASRGQVGQETQYF | TGTGCCAGCAGAGGACAGGTCGGGCAAGAGACCCAGTACTTC
TRBJ1-3 | . | many | TRBV25-1 | CASSGAGAGNTIYF | TGTGCCAGCTCGGGGGCGGGGGCTGGAAACACCATATATTTT
TRBJ2-7 | TRBD1 | many | TRBV6-5 | CASSYSTSAGGAYEQYF | TGTGCCAGCAGTTACTCGACTTCGGCAGGGGGTGCGTACGAGCAGTACTTC
TRBJ2-6 | . | few | TRBV14 | CASSHGQSLTGANVLTF | TGTGCCAGCAGCCACGGACAGAGTTTGACTGGGGCCAACGTCCTGACTTTC
TRBJ2-1 | . | few | TRBV7-3 | CASSKTSGRSTYNEQFF | TGTGCCAGCAGCAAAACATCCGGGCGTAGTACCTACAATGAGCAGTTCTTC
TRBJ1-3 | . | . | TRBV20-1 | CSARREVAGNTIYF | TGCAGTGCTAGGAGGGAGGTCGCTGGAAACACCATATATTTT
TRBJ2-7 | TRBD1 | few | TRBV9 | CASSPHPGTGGNEQYF | TGTGCCAGCAGCCCTCACCCCGGGACAGGGGGCAACGAGCAGTACTTC
TRBJ2-7 | TRBD2 | many | TRBV29-1 | CSVGGRGEGEQYF | TGCAGCGTTGGCGGGAGAGGAGAGGGGGAGCAGTACTTC
TRBJ1-4 | . | . | TRBV18 | CASSKLDEKLFF | TGTGCCAGCTCAAAGTTGGATGAAAAACTGTTTTTT
TRBJ2-5 | . | . | TRBV6-2/TRBV6-3 | CASRPGGRGIDETQYF | TGTGCCAGCAGACCCGGAGGCAGGGGAATCGACGAGACCCAGTACTTC
TRBJ2-1 | TRBD2 | few | TRBV7-2 | CASSTSGGSEQFF | TGTGCCAGCAGCACTAGCGGCGGGAGTGAGCAGTTCTTC
TRBJ2-3 | TRBD2 | . | TRBV20-1 | CSARGLAGGSVGDTQYF | TGCAGTGCTAGAGGGCTAGCGGGAGGGTCCGTCGGAGATACGCAGTATTTT
TRBJ2-3 | TRBD2 | few | TRBV2 | CASSSGLADVWFRPDTQYF | TGTGCCAGCAGTTCGGGACTAGCTGACGTTTGGTTTCGGCCAGATACGCAGTATTTT
TRBJ1-5 | TRBD1 | . | TRBV7-8 | CASSLKGFGQASNQPQHF | TGTGCCAGCAGCTTAAAGGGATTTGGACAGGCTAGCAATCAGCCCCAGCATTTT
TRBJ2-7 | TRBD1 | many | TRBV28 | CASSLSPDRFLSYEQYF | TGTGCCAGCAGTTTATCCCCGGACAGGTTCCTCTCCTACGAGCAGTACTTC
TRBJ1-2 | . | few | TRBV5-1 | CASSPRALSYGYTF | TGCGCCAGCAGCCCCAGGGCACTGTCGTATGGCTACACCTTC
TRBJ2-1 | . | . | TRBV29-1 | CSVKGGLGEQFF | TGCAGCGTAAAAGGGGGGCTTGGGGAGCAGTTCTTC
TRBJ2-3 | . | few | TRBV7-2 | CASSLKLRQVADTQYF | TGTGCCAGCAGCTTAAAACTTCGTCAGGTGGCGGATACGCAGTATTTT
TRBJ1-3 | . | . | TRBV5-1 | CASSFSGAAEDTIYF | TGCGCCAGCAGCTTCTCAGGAGCTGCGGAGGACACCATATATTTT
TRBJ2-2 | . | few | TRBV3-1 | CASSPGLNTGELFF | TGTGCCAGCAGCCCGGGACTTAACACCGGGGAGCTGTTTTTT
TRBJ1-2 | TRBD1 | many | TRBV6-5 | CASSYVRQGDGYTF | TGTGCCAGCAGTTACGTGAGACAGGGTGATGGCTACACCTTC
TRBJ2-3 | TRBD2 | . | TRBV29-1 | CSVESGTTNTDTQYF | TGCAGCGTTGAGTCCGGGACTACCAACACAGATACGCAGTATTTT
TRBJ2-6 | . | few | TRBV4-2 | CASSQVAAGSSGANVLTF | TGTGCCAGCAGCCAAGTAGCGGCAGGGAGCTCTGGGGCCAACGTCCTGACTTTC
TRBJ1-1 | . | many | TRBV2 | CASSDPGRPGTEAFF | TGTGCCAGCAGTGACCCTGGACGTCCAGGGACTGAAGCTTTCTTT
TRBJ2-5 | TRBD2 | few | TRBV9 | CASSVEPGLAGGRGETQYF | TGTGCCAGCAGCGTCGAGCCGGGACTAGCGGGAGGCCGGGGGGAGACCCAGTACTTC
TRBJ2-6 | TRBD1 | . | TRBV7-8 | CASSPGTGSVRSGANVLTF | TGTGCCAGCAGCCCAGGGACAGGTAGCGTGAGATCTGGGGCCAACGTCCTGACTTTC
TRBJ2-3 | . | . | TRBV3-1 | CASSQPILGAVTDTQYF | TGTGCCAGCAGCCAGCCAATACTCGGGGCCGTCACAGATACGCAGTATTTT
TRBJ2-3 | . | few | TRBV24-1 | CATSDFRGRPTDTQYF | TGTGCCACCAGTGATTTTCGGGGGAGGCCCACAGATACGCAGTATTTT
TRBJ1-4 | . | few | TRBV29-1 | CSANRGSDEKLFF | TGCAGCGCCAATCGTGGTAGCGATGAAAAACTGTTTTTT
TRBJ2-3 | . | few | TRBV7-3 | CASSLNGEVGTPDTQYF | TGTGCCAGCAGCTTAAACGGGGAGGTCGGGACGCCAGATACGCAGTATTTT
TRBJ1-1 | TRBD1 | many | TRBV29-1 | CSASTGANTEAFF | TGCAGCGCCTCCACAGGGGCGAACACTGAAGCTTTCTTT
TRBJ2-3 | . | few | TRBV25-1 | CASSEYSGAGADTQYF | TGTGCCAGCAGTGAGTACTCGGGAGCAGGCGCAGATACGCAGTATTTT
TRBJ2-2 | TRBD2 | . | TRBV10-3 | CAISESSPRPREGTGELFF | TGTGCCATCAGTGAGTCAAGCCCGAGACCTAGGGAGGGGACCGGGGAGCTGTTTTTT
TRBJ2-5 | . | . | TRBV7-2 | CASSAAETQYF | TGTGCCAGCAGCGCCGCGGAGACCCAGTACTTC
TRBJ2-3 | . | . | TRBV7-6 | CASSPRDPRTQYF | TGTGCCAGCAGCCCCCGAGACCCGAGGACGCAGTATTTT
TRBJ2-3 | TRBD2 | . | TRBV4-2 | CASSNRTSGTKRDTQYF | TGTGCCAGCAGCAACAGAACTAGCGGTACAAAAAGAGATACGCAGTATTTT
TRBJ2-3 | . | few | TRBV7-3 | CASSLLGRSSTDTQYF | TGTGCCAGCAGCTTACTCGGCCGATCTAGCACAGATACGCAGTATTTT
TRBJ2-3 | TRBD2 | few | TRBV7-8 | CASTLAGVTTDTQYF | TGTGCCAGCACATTAGCGGGAGTGACCACAGATACGCAGTATTTT
TRBJ1-4 | . | . | TRBV7-9 | CASSPNEGLGEKLFF | TGTGCCAGCAGCCCCAACGAGGGGCTCGGGGAAAAACTGTTTTTT
TRBJ2-5 | . | few | TRBV6-6 | CASTNSGRSQETQYF | TGTGCCAGCACCAATTCGGGACGGAGCCAAGAGACCCAGTACTTC